This TCR beta chain was documented in a study of T cells after yellow fever vaccination (dated by TCRdb to between 2019 and 2020). About the study as a whole: The SMART-Seq v4 Ultra Low Input RNA kit was used to prepare libraries from fractions with low cell numbers. To track T-cell clones before and after primary and booster YFV17D yellow fever vaccination, bulk TCR alpha and beta repertoires were sequenced longitudinally. Two healthy male donors, one aged 18 to 30 and one aged 30 to 40 years, made up the cohort. Bulk PBMC replicates and cell subsets were isolated from blood drawn at multiple timepoints before and after both primary and secondary immunization. Overall results and qualifications from the work: A small share of clonotypes was detected in both CD4 and CD8 compartments, with the overlap likely arising from convergent recombination. After the booster, most clones that had expanded after primary vaccination were detected again (roughly 95% of CD4 and more than 80% of CD8), suggesting broad maintenance of memory. The secondary T-cell response was found to be weaker but faster than the primary response, with a peak reached on day 5 rather than on day 15. FACS-sorted repertoires could contain abundant contaminating clonotypes from the bulk population, so computational filtering was required. Because the study included only two donors, the extent to which the findings can be generalized is limited.

What this sample's treatment or condition label stands for: live attenuated yellow fever vaccine strain. A standard Ficoll-Paque protocol was used to isolate PBMCs from peripheral blood. CD4 and CD8 T-cell fractions were isolated with Dynabeads CD4 and CD8 positive selection kits. TriZol was used to extract RNA from bulk PBMCs, CD4 and CD8 fractions, and dextramer-positive and dextramer-negative fractions. Concerning this clonotype itself: It has no known antigen specificity. Being one base from a much bigger clone, this may be a read error.

TCR cDNA was synthesized by 5'RACE template switching, which introduced a universal primer site and unique molecular identifiers. Priming for cDNA synthesis came from both the TCR alpha and TCR beta constant segments. Library amplification involved two PCR steps, and the second step added sample barcodes and sequencing adapters. Sequencing of the libraries was done on either Illumina HiSeq 2500 (2x100 bp) or NovaSeq (2x150 bp). The original methods were these. MIGEC handled demultiplexing of reads and collapsing into UMI consensus sequences, while MiXCR performed V(D)J alignment. Clonotypes responding to the vaccine were identified with edgeR on replicate PBMC samples, with the criteria of FDR below 0.01 and a log2 fold change above 5 up to day 15. Bulk clonotypes were assigned CD4 or CD8 identity according to which sequenced CD4 or CD8 repertoire held them at higher abundance. Using fastp at Q25 and MiXCR, TCRdb reprocessed the public reads and kept productive beta chains. Here each entry gathers all rows of one CDR3 protein and keeps the most common genes and DNA. The V and J calls here are based on TCRdb, not the publication. For this sample there are roughly 140,000 distinct CDR3 sequences; over 7% appear just once. Together, the top ten hold 0.73% of the sample.

The germline V gene yields LGHNA for CDR1 and YSLEER for CDR2. The CDR3 has 15 amino acids, counting the end cysteine and phenylalanine. Only the CDR3 part of the read is kept: 45 bases, read in frame from the first base. A distance of 13 bases separates the germline ends of V and J, which lose 0 bases and 5 bases respectively. The rearranged segments are TRBV4-3 and TRBJ2-5, with TRBD2 tentatively as D gene (6 bases match). This specimen consisted of CD4+ T cells sorted from PBMCs, obtained 5 days after the yellow fever booster vaccination. The sequence came from a man in his thirties or forties who received the YFV17D yellow fever vaccine. The CDR3 reads as follows: CASSQEWGLHETQYF. The nucleotides read TGCGCCAGCAGCCAAGAGTGGGGACTGCATGAGACCCAGTACTTC.